The clone carrying this TCR beta chain was seen ten or more times. As yet, its antigen is unknown. TCRdb used MiXCR to reprocess the 5' RACE reads, holding one entry per CDR3 protein. The data show 350,000 or so distinct CDR3 sequences, with roughly 8% seen just once and just over 14% held by the top ten. These data are taken from a study of CD8 T cells in ankylosing spondylitis. Study-level findings and limits: Within matched ankylosing spondylitis synovial fluid, disease-linked clones were reportedly significantly enriched. Made up of eight or nine highly homologous variants, a TCR beta motif appeared characteristic of ankylosing spondylitis blood.

V was clipped by 1 base and J by 2 bases, with 5 bases between them. The CDR3 is 13 amino acids. The receptor's source is a male donor with ankylosing spondylitis. Sequenced sample: blood, either unsorted or a sorted T cell fraction (not recorded which). J is TRBJ1-2 and V is TRBV12-3 or TRBV12-4, with D unclear. The CDR3 sequence: CASSLEDNYGYTF. CDR3 in DNA: TGTGCCAGCAGTTTAGAAGACAACTATGGCTACACCTTC.